What follows is one TCR beta chain and its context. Its target is not known. This entry comes from a study of high-grade serous ovarian cancer treatment subgroups. Study in general: On average, around 15,000 reads and roughly 7,000 unique TCR beta rearrangements were obtained per sample.

Findings and caveats of the study: Repertoire similarity ranged about 0.11 to 0.8 between tumors of one patient. CDR1 and CDR2 were left unanalyzed; analyses focused on CDR3.

TCRdb keeps only in-frame clones here, not all; method: immunoSEQ multiplex PCR. The repertoire has under 10,000 clones, more than 60% of them found once; the top ten carry about 5%. Tumor samples were taken before definitive surgery or chemotherapy. The CDR3 totals 14 residues. The germline V and J ends were trimmed by 6 bases and 8 bases, with 20 bases remaining between them. The germline V gene has CDR1 MRHNA and CDR2 SNTAGT. V usage is TRBV6-4 and J usage is TRBJ2-7; D is unclear. Sequences were obtained from tumor tissue. The clonotype originates from a human donor with high-grade serous ovarian cancer. CDR3 protein: CASSPGPANGKQYF. CDR3 DNA: TGTGCCAGCAGCCCCGGGCCGGCGAATGGAAAGCAGTACTTC.